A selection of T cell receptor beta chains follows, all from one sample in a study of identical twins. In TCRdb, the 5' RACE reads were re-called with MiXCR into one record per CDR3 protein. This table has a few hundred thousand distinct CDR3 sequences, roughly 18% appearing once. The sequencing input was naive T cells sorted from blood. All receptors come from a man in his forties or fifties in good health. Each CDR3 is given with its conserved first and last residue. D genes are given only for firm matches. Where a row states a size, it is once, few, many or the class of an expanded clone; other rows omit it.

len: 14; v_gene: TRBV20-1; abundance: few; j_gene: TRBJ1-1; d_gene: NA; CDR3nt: TGCAGTGCTAGTGAATTTGGCGGGAACACTGAAGCTTTCTTT; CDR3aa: CSASEFGGNTEAFF
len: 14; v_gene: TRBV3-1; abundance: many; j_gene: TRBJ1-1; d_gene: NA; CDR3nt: TGTGCCAGCAGGCCAAGGGCTCTGGACACTGAAGCTTTCTTT; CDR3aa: CASRPRALDTEAFF
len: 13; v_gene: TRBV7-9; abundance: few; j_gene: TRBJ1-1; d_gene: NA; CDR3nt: TGTGCCAGCTCCGTGGGGGCCGACACTGAAGCTTTCTTT; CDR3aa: CASSVGADTEAFF
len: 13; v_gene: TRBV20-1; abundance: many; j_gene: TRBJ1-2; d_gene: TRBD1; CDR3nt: TGCAGTGCTGGCGGGACAGTGAGTTATGGCTACACCTTC; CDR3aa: CSAGGTVSYGYTF
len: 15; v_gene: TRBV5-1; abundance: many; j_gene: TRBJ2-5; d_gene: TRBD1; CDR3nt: TGCGCCAGCAGCTTGTCGACAGGGTACCAAGAGACCCAGTACTTC; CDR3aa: CASSLSTGYQETQYF
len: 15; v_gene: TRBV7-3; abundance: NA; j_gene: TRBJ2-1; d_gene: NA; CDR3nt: TGTGCCAGCAGCTCCGCCTCCGGGAACTACAATGAGCAGTTCTTC; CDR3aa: CASSSASGNYNEQFF
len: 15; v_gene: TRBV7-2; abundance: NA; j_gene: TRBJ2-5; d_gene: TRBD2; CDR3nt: TGTGCCAGCAGCCCTCGGACTAGCGGGAGGGAGACCCAGTACTTC; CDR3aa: CASSPRTSGRETQYF
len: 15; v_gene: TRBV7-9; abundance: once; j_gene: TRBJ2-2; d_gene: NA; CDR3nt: TGTGCCAGCAGAGAACCGGGGGTTGCCACCGGGGAGCTGTTTTTT; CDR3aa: CASREPGVATGELFF
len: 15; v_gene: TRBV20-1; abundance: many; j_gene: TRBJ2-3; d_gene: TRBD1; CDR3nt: TGCAGTGCCGAATACCGGGACAGGGGCACAGATACGCAGTATTTT; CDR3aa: CSAEYRDRGTDTQYF
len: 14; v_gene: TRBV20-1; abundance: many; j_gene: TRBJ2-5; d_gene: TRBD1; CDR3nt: TGCAGTGCCGCGACAGGGGGGCCGCAAGAGACCCAGTACTTC; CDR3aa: CSAATGGPQETQYF
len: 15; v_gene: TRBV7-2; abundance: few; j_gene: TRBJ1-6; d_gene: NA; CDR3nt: TGTGCCAGCAGCTTACCGAGCTCCTATAATTCACCCCTCCACTTT; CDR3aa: CASSLPSSYNSPLHF
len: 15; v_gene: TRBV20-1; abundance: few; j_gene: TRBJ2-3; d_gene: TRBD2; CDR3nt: TGCAGTGCCCGGGGGACTAGCAGATTCACAGATACGCAGTATTTT; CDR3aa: CSARGTSRFTDTQYF
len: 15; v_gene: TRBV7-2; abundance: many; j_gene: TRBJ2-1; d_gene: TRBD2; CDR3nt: TGCGCCAGCAGCTTGGAGCGGGGAACTTACAATGAGCAGTTCTTC; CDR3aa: CASSLERGTYNEQFF
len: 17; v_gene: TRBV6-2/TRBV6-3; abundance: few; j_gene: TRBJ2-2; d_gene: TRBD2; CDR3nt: TGTGCCAGCACCAAAACGACTAGCGGGAGAAGAACCGGGGAGCTGTTTTTT; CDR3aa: CASTKTTSGRRTGELFF
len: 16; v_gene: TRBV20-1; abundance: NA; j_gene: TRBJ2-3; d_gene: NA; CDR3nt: TGCAGTGCTAGAGATCTTAGGCAGGGAGCGACAGATACGCAGTATTTT; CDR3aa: CSARDLRQGATDTQYF
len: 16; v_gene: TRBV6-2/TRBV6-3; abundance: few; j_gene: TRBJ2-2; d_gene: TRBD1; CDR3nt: TGTGCCAGCACTGCCCGGGGACAGGCGAACACCGGGGAGCTGTTTTTT; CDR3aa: CASTARGQANTGELFF
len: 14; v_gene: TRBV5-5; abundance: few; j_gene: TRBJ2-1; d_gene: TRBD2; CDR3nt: TGTGCCAGCAGCTTGTTGACTAGCGGGGATAAGCAGTTCTTC; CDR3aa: CASSLLTSGDKQFF
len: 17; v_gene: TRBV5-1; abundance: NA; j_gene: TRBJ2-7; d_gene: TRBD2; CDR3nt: TGCGCCAGCAGCTTGGCTTTGGGTGGGACTAGCGGATACGAGCAGTACTTC; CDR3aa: CASSLALGGTSGYEQYF
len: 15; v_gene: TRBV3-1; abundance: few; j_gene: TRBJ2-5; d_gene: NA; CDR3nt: TGTGCCAGCAGCCAAGCTTGGGGACGCGAAGAGACCCAGTACTTC; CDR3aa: CASSQAWGREETQYF
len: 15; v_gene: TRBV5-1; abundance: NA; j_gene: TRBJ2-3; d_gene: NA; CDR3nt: TGCGCCAGCAGCCTCAGGCCCAGCGTCACAGATACGCAGTATTTT; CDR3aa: CASSLRPSVTDTQYF
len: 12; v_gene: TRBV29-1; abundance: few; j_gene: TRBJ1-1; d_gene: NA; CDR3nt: TGCAGCGTTGTGGTCGTGAACACTGAAGCTTTCTTT; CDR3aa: CSVVVVNTEAFF
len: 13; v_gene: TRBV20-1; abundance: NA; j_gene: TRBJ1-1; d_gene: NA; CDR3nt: TGCAGTGTGGAAGGACGGACGAACACTGAAGCTTTCTTT; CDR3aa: CSVEGRTNTEAFF
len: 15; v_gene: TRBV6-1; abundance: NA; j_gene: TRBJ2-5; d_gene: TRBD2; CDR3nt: TGTGCCAGCGCCCTGGGAGCGGGAGGGAGGGAGACCCAGTACTTC; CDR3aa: CASALGAGGRETQYF
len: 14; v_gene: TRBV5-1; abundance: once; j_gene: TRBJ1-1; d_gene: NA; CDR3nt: TGCGCCAGCGGACCGGGAGCCATGAACACTGAAGCTTTCTTT; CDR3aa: CASGPGAMNTEAFF
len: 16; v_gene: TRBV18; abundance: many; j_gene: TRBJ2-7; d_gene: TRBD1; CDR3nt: TGTGCCAGCTCACCACCCCGACAGGGGTTGGGCTACGAGCAGTACTTC; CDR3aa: CASSPPRQGLGYEQYF
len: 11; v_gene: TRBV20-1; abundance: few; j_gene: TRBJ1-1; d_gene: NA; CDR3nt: TGCAGTGCCCCGCGACGTGTTGAAGCTTTCTTT; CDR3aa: CSAPRRVEAFF
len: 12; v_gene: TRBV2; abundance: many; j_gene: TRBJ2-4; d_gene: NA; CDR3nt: TGTGCCAGCAGTGACAGGGGATACATTCAGTACTTC; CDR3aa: CASSDRGYIQYF
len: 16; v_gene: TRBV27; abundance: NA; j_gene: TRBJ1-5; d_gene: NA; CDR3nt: TGTGCCAGCAGTGGCTCCGGGACAAATAGAGATCAGCCCCAGCATTTT; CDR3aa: CASSGSGTNRDQPQHF
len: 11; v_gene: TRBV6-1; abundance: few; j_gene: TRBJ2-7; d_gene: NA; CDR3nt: TGTGCCAGCAGTGATCTGGGGGAGCAGTACTTC; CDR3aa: CASSDLGEQYF
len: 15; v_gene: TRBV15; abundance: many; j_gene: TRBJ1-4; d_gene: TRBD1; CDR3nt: TGTGCCACCAGCAGGAGGACAGGGGGTAATGAAAAACTGTTTTTT; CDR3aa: CATSRRTGGNEKLFF
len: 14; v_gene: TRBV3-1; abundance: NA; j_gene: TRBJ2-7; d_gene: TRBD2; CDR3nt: TGTGCCAGCAGCCAAGTCACTAGCGGCCACGAGCAGTACTTC; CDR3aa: CASSQVTSGHEQYF
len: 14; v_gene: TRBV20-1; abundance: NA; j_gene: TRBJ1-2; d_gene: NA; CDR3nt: TGCAGTGCTACGGTTCCGACGGGGGAGTATGGCTACACCTTC; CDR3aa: CSATVPTGEYGYTF
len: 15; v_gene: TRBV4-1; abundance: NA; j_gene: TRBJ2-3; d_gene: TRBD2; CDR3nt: TGCGCCAGCAGCCAAATAGGACTAGCGCGGGATACGCAGTATTTT; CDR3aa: CASSQIGLARDTQYF
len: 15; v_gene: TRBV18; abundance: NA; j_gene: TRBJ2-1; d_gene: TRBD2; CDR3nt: TGTGCCAGCTCAGTAGGGACTACCTCCTACAATGAGCAGTTCTTC; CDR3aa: CASSVGTTSYNEQFF
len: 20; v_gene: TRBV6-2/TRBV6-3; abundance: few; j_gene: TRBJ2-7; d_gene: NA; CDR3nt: TGTGCCAGCAGTTACTCTCCCGGGCAACCGGGACGCTCGACCCCCTACGAGCAGTACTTC; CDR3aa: CASSYSPGQPGRSTPYEQYF
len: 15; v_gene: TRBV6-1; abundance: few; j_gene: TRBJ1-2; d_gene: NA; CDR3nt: TGTGCCAGCAGGTCTCCCGGGGGCGTTACCTATGGCTACACCTTC; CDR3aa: CASRSPGGVTYGYTF
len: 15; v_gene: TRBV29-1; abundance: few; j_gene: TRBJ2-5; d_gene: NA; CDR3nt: TGCAGCGTTGTAGGCGGCCAAAGGCCCTGGCAGACCCAGTACTTC; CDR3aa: CSVVGGQRPWQTQYF
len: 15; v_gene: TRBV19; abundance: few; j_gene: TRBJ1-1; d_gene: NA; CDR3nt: TGTGCCAGTAGTCCGGCAGGGGTGGTGAACACTGAAGCTTTCTTT; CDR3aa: CASSPAGVVNTEAFF
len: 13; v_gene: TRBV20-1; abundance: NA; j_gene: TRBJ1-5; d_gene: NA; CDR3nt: TGCAGTGCTAGAGCTGGGCCCCCTCAGCCCCAGCATTTT; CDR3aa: CSARAGPPQPQHF
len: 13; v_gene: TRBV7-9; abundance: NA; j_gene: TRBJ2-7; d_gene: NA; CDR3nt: TGTGCCAGCAGCCGAGCGACGGGGAACGAGCAGTACTTC; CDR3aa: CASSRATGNEQYF
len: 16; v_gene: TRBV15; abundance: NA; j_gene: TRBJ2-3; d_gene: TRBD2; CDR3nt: TGTGCCACCAGCGGGGGACTAGCGGGGAGCACAGATACGCAGTATTTT; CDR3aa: CATSGGLAGSTDTQYF
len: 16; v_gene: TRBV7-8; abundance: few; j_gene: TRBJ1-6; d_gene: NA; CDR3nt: TGTGCCAGCAGCTTATCTTCCCCGGACCGTAATTCACCCCTCCACTTT; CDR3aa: CASSLSSPDRNSPLHF